This T cell receptor (beta chain) was profiled in a study of technical replicates of blood from a handful of donors. Profiled with immunoSEQ multiplex PCR; TCRdb holds only in-frame clones, not every one. Found here are 75,000 to 100,000 clones, about 96% of them singletons; the top ten hold 0.3% to 0.45%. After removal of 2 bases from V and 7 bases from J, the junction contained 9 bases not matched to a gene. The length of the CDR3 is 16 residues. CDR1 SGHNT and CDR2 YENEEA come from the germline V gene. The chain carries TRBV11-3 and TRBJ2-1; 9 bases fit TRBD2. This sequence originates from a human donor in good health. Sequences were obtained from T cells isolated from PBMCs. The CDR3 sequence is CASSLIVAGAYNEQFF. As DNA, the CDR3 is TGTGCCAGCAGCTTAATCGTAGCGGGAGCTTATAATGAGCAGTTCTTC.